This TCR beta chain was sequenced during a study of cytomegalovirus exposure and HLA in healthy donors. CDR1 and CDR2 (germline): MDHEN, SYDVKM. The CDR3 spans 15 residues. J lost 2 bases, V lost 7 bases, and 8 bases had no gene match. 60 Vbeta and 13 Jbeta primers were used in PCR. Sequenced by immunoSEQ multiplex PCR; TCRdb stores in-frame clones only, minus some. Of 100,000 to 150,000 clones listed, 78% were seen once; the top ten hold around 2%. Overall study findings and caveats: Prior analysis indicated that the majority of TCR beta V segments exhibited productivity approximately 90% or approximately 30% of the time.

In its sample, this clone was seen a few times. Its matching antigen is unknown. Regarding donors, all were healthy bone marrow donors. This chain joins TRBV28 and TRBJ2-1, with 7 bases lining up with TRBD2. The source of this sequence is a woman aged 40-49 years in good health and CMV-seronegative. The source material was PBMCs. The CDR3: CASILGGSAYNEQFF. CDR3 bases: TGTGCCAGCATCCTGGGCGGGAGTGCCTACAATGAGCAGTTCTTC.